These T cell receptor beta chains were read from a single sample in a study of blood T cell repertoires in COVID-19. Data came from immunoSEQ multiplex PCR; TCRdb stores just in-frame clones and leaves some out. The data hold some 120,000 clones, with roughly four fifths observed a single time. The source material was peripheral blood. The receptor set was obtained from a woman aged 45-65 years with acute or convalescent COVID-19. Both conserved end residues are part of each CDR3.

TRBJ2-2 TRBV19 CASSRDIGSGELFF
TRBJ2-6 TRBV19 CASTKDRAGANVLTF
TRBJ2-5 TRBV9 CASSPPGQKNQETQYF
TRBJ2-3 TRBV6-1 CASSDRVSTDTQYF
TRBJ2-1 TRBV5-1 CASSSTSGGANEQFF
TRBJ2-3 TRBV24-1 CATSDGGVDTQYF
TRBJ1-2 TRBV13 CASSLATGVAVHGYTF
TRBJ2-3 TRBV5-1 CASTNRGGSTDTQYF
TRBJ2-3 TRBV15 CATSRPMGLTDTQYF
TRBJ2-7 TRBV3-1/TRBV3-2 CASSQVPGEQYF
TRBJ1-4 TRBV19 CASSIIFPGQATTNEKLFF
TRBJ2-7 TRBV6-5 CASRRTSGNSYEQYF
TRBJ2-1 TRBV13 CASSLQRRQSNEQFF
TRBJ1-5 TRBV24-1 CATSGQHELGNQPQHF
TRBJ1-2 TRBV20-1 CSASRDRGSRLNYGYTF
TRBJ1-5 TRBV20-1 CSASDGQGNQPQHF
TRBJ2-7 TRBV30 CAWSSSGSSYEQYF
TRBJ1-2 TRBV19 CASSIPDGIYGYTF
TRBJ1-5 TRBV12-3/TRBV12-4 CASSQSNQPQHF
TRBJ2-7 TRBV18 CASSPAVGTGLYEQYF
TRBJ1-2 TRBV5-4 CASSLALDSAYGYTF
TRBJ1-1 TRBV7-9 CASSLSGGLSNTEAFF
TRBJ2-3 TRBV14 CASSQRGADTQYF
TRBJ1-2 TRBV11-2 CASSLGMRQGYYTF
TRBJ2-1 TRBV5-4 CASSHGQGTYNEQFF
TRBJ2-7 TRBV6-5 CASRSQGSYEQYF
TRBJ1-1 TRBV19 CASSQGSAFTEAFF
TRBJ1-3 TRBV11-2 CASRLIGNTIYF
TRBJ1-3 TRBV4-1 CASSQEMTVGGGNTIYF
TRBJ2-1 TRBV5-1 CASRWTVENGEQFF
TRBJ1-2 TRBV18 CASSPRGTGVSYGYTF
TRBJ2-3 TRBV28 CASSFRRGGRDTQYF
TRBJ2-1 TRBV9 CASSVGTGVNNEQFF
TRBJ1-2 TRBV24-1 CATSDAGQGKYYGYTF
TRBJ1-2 TRBV6-1 CASSDLPTGAGTSDYGYTF
TRBJ1-1 TRBV9 CASSPPRLGNTEAFF
TRBJ1-1 TRBV11-2 CASSLRFGTVNTEAFF
TRBJ2-7 TRBV2 CASRTRQGPNYEQYF
TRBJ1-2 TRBV5-1 CASSAGQGFLTNYGYTF
TRBJ2-2 TRBV18 CASSPPGQLNTGELFF
TRBJ1-5 TRBV24-1 CATSESGNQPQHF
TRBJ1-5 TRBV12-3/TRBV12-4 CASQSGLEPQHF
TRBJ2-7 TRBV5-1 CASALGGEQYF
TRBJ2-5 TRBV9 CASSPPGQGAGETQYF
TRBJ2-3 TRBV3-1/TRBV3-2 CASSQDLYRSRPGDTQYF